This TCR beta chain was found in a study of T-cell reconstitution after alpha-beta-depleted transplantation in children. Unique molecular identifiers featured in how the TCRbeta library was prepared. TCRdb reprocessed the PCR reads with MiXCR, giving one entry per CDR3 protein. The sample has roughly 610,000 distinct CDR3 sequences; over 9.5% are singletons. At least ten counts were recorded for this clonotype. Germline V gene lookup returns CDR1 MNHEY and CDR2 SVGAGI. This CDR3 is 17 amino acids long. Germline trimming cut 6 bases from V and 6 bases from J; bases unmatched to any gene: 19. The V and J genes are TRBV6-5 and TRBJ2-7, with 8 nucleotides matching TRBD2. The source is a human donor who donated a stem cell graft to a child with acute myeloid leukemia. The sample here was PBMCs from the stem cell graft donor, taken from the stem cell graft. The CDR3 sequence is CASSRPGGPLKLREQYF. The CDR3 region has the DNA TGTGCCAGCAGCCGACCGGGAGGGCCGCTTAAATTGCGCGAGCAGTACTTC.